These 22 T cell receptor beta chains came from one sample sequenced in a study of shared clonotypes between healthy human individuals. The protocol was immunoSEQ multiplex PCR, while the TCRdb copy is restricted to in-frame clones and leaves out a portion. The sample holds approximately 2.5 million clones, roughly 93% seen once. Sequencing was done on a sample of naive CD4+ T cells from PBMCs. As to subset: CD45RA+ positively selected. These receptors were taken from a man between 18 and 29 years old in good health. Some clones in this sample may be carry-over from other donors' samples.

This chain uses TRBV28 with TRBJ1-2; unclear D gene. Germline CDR1 and CDR2: MDHEN and SYDVKM. Trimming pared 3 bases from V and 4 bases from J, leaving 15 bases between. The CDR3 has 15 amino acids. CDR3 protein: CASSFGRARSYGYTF. The CDR3 coding sequence is TGTGCCAGCAGTTTTGGAAGGGCCAGGAGCTATGGCTACACCTTC.

This clone was seen only once. V gene TRBV13 combines with J gene TRBJ2-2, with D possibly TRBD2 on 6 matching bases. V lost 5 bases and J lost 0, with 13 bases in between. The CDR3 runs to 16 residues. CDR1 and CDR2 (germline): PRHDT, FYEKMQ (reference sequence). For the CDR3, the DNA is TGTGCCAGCAGCCTCAAGCGGGCGGCGAACACCGGGGAGCTGTTTTTT. Residues: CASSLKRAANTGELFF.

The chain has TRBV4-1 and TRBJ1-2; D may be TRBD1 (5 bases). This CDR3 region has 16 residues. Trimming took off 1 base at V and 2 bases at J, with 14 bases between the two ends. The germline CDR1 and CDR2 sequences are MGHRA and YSYEKL. This chain's CDR3 is CASSQGPGRANYGYTF. CDR3 sequence (DNA): TGCGCCAGCAGCCAAGGGCCAGGCAGGGCCAACTATGGCTACACCTTC.

This clone has only a few counts. V usage is TRBV9 and J usage is TRBJ2-3; 10 positions agree with TRBD1. Germline-derived CDR1 and CDR2 are SGDLS and YYNGEE. The length of the CDR3 is 15 residues. J was trimmed by 2 bases and V by 3 bases; bases with no gene match: 3. CDR3 in amino acids: CASSAGQGDTDTQYF. The CDR3 DNA reads as TGTGCCAGCAGCGCAGGACAGGGGGACACAGATACGCAGTATTTT.

The chain couples TRBV27 to TRBJ2-3; 8 nucleotides agree with TRBD1. The germline V gene encodes CDR1 MNHEY and CDR2 SMNVEV (reference sequence). The V and J ends lost 5 bases and 0 bases, in that order; junction bases with no gene match: 7. The length of the CDR3 is 16 residues. In nucleotides, the CDR3 is TGTGCCAGCAGTAAACCGACAGGGGCTAGCACAGATACGCAGTATTTT. This codes for CASSKPTGASTDTQYF.

As DNA, the CDR3 is TGTGCCAGTATCAATTGGGCAGAGGCAGATACGCAGTATTTT. It translates to CASINWAEADTQYF. This rearrangement joins TRBV5-5 to TRBJ2-3; D ambiguous. Germline assignment: CDR1 SGHKS and CDR2 YYEKEE (reference sequence). V lost 8 bases to trimming and J lost 4 bases, with 17 bases between them. CDR3 size: 14 residues. The variable domain in full, completed from reference TRBV5-5 and TRBJ2-3, reads DAGVTQSPTHLIKTRGQQVTLRCSPISGHKSVSWYQQVLGQGPQFIFQYYEKEERGRGNFPDRFSARQFPNYSSELNVNALLLGDSALYLCASINWAEADTQYFGPGTRLTVL.

This clone was recorded a few times. The chain recombines TRBV18 with TRBJ1-1; 11 bases align to TRBD1. The CDR3 has 15 amino acids. Losses at the gene ends were 3 bases for V and 4 bases for J; bases not matched to a gene: 4. Germline lookup yields CDR1 KGHSH and CDR2 LQKENI. This CDR3 reads CASSPDRGQVTEAFF. The CDR3 DNA sequence: TGTGCCAGCTCACCGGACAGGGGGCAGGTCACTGAAGCTTTCTTT.

This rearrangement joins TRBV18 to TRBJ1-1; D is ambiguous. Trimming pared 1 base from V and 0 bases from J, leaving 18 bases between. Germline assignment: CDR1 KGHSH and CDR2 LQKENI. The CDR3 is made up of 18 amino acids. The CDR3, as DNA: TGTGCCAGCTCACCACGTCAGCAGAATACGAATATGAACACTGAAGCTTTCTTT. It codes for CASSPRQQNTNMNTEAFF.

This clone was found a few times. The chain joins TRBV30 to TRBJ2-7; D is perhaps TRBD2 (5 bases). The CDR3 covers 11 residues. Germline V CDR1 and CDR2: GTSNPN, SVGIG (reference sequence). V was pared by 4 bases and J by 6 bases, with 10 bases between. CDR3: CAWTRTGEQYF. CDR3 bases: TGTGCCTGGACAAGGACTGGCGAGCAGTACTTC.

The chain couples TRBV5-4 to TRBJ2-2; 7 bases are shared with TRBD1. The V gene's germline CDR1 is SGHNT and CDR2 YYREEE (reference sequence). With V trimmed by 6 bases and J by 6 bases, 11 bases remained unmatched. This CDR3 has 15 amino acids. The CDR3 region is CASTQGGVMPGELFF. The CDR3 coding sequence is TGTGCCAGCACCCAAGGGGGCGTAATGCCCGGGGAGCTGTTTTTT.

Turning to this clone: Distinct nucleotide sequences in the sample also encode this CDR3. The chain employs TRBV29-1 and TRBJ2-7; 10 bases are shared with TRBD1. This CDR3 region has 13 residues. The V gene end was trimmed by 1 base and the J gene end by 4 bases; junction bases not matched to a gene: 1. Germline CDR1 and CDR2: SQVTM and ANQGSEA. This CDR3 is CSVEGQGAYEQYF. The CDR3 region has the DNA TGCAGCGTTGAAGGACAGGGGGCTTACGAGCAGTACTTC.

CDR3 DNA sequence: TGTGCCAGCAGACAACCCCTTACAGGGGAGAGAAACACAGATACGCAGTATTTT. It encodes CASRQPLTGERNTDTQYF. V gene TRBV7-9 combines with J gene TRBJ2-3; TRBD1 matches at 7 bases. The CDR3 sequence is 18 residues long. J gave up 2 bases and V 6 bases, and 17 bases lay outside the gene matches. Germline CDR1 and CDR2: SEHNR and FQNEAQ (reference sequence).

The rearrangement uses TRBV18 and TRBJ1-1; D gene uncertain. V lost 6 bases, J lost 4 bases, and 15 bases lay in between. The CDR3 is made up of 14 amino acids. Germline lookup yields CDR1 KGHSH and CDR2 LQKENI. CDR3 region: CASSPLEWGTEAFF. The CDR3 DNA sequence: TGTGCCAGCTCCCCCCTGGAATGGGGCACTGAAGCTTTCTTT.

The chain joins TRBV6-1 to TRBJ1-2; D is unclear. The CDR3 is made up of 15 amino acids. Germline lookup yields CDR1 MNHNS and CDR2 SASEGT. Between the trimmed V and J ends, which lost 1 base and 12 bases, there was a span of 21 bases. This chain's CDR3 is CASSEERDPVHTHTF. As DNA, the CDR3 is TGTGCCAGCAGTGAAGAGAGGGATCCTGTACATACCCACACCTTC.

V usage is TRBV5-8 and J usage is TRBJ2-7, with 8 bases matching TRBD1. This CDR3 has 15 amino acids. Trimming at V came to 4 bases and at J to 3 bases, leaving 9 bases not matched to a gene. CDR1 and CDR2 from the germline V gene are SGHTS and YDEGEE. The CDR3 region has the DNA TGTGCCAGCAGCCCGCGGACAGGGACTTACTACGAGCAGTACTTC. Its protein product is CASSPRTGTYYEQYF. The entire variable domain, with the rest obtained from reference TRBV5-8 and TRBJ2-7, is as follows: EAGVTQSPTHLIKTRGQQATLRCSPISGHTSVYWYQQALGLGLQFLLWYDEGEERNRGNFPPRFSGRQFPNYSSELNVNALELEDSALYLCASSPRTGTYYEQYFGPGTRLTVT.

This clone is a singleton in its sample. The chain carries TRBV14 and TRBJ2-2; possibly TRBD1 or TRBD2 for D (5 bases each). This CDR3 region has 14 residues. The V end was cut by 6 bases, the J end by 0 bases, with 8 bases between. Germline V gives CDR1 SGHDN, CDR2 FVKESK. This chain's CDR3 is CASRGVSNTGELFF. In DNA form, the CDR3 reads TGTGCCAGCAGGGGGGTCTCGAACACCGGGGAGCTGTTTTTT.

V gene TRBV5-1 combines with J gene TRBJ2-3; possibly TRBD1 or TRBD2 for D (5 bases each). This CDR3 is 12 amino acids long. Per the germline V gene, CDR1 is SGHRS and CDR2 is YFSETQ. Trimming shortened V by 4 bases and J by 10 bases, and 13 bases separated the two germline ends. The CDR3 DNA reads TGCGCCAGCAGCACCGACTTGGGGGCGCAGTATTTT. It encodes CASSTDLGAQYF.

The chain carries TRBV5-4 and TRBJ1-1; D is possibly TRBD1 (6 bases). CDR3 length: 16 residues. Germline V gives CDR1 SGHNT, CDR2 YYREEE (reference sequence). The V and J ends lost 4 bases and 1 base respectively, with 17 bases between them. The CDR3 reads CASSPPRRGGNTEAFF. The CDR3 DNA reads TGTGCCAGCAGCCCCCCTCGAAGGGGGGGGAACACTGAAGCTTTCTTT.

This chain connects TRBV7-2 to TRBJ2-7; tentatively, D is TRBD2 (5 bases). Looked up from germline, CDR1 is SGHTA and CDR2 is FQGNSA. The CDR3 has 13 amino acids. Trimming removed 5 bases from V and 5 bases from J, with 13 bases in between. The CDR3 is CASSRPGLDEQYF. CDR3 coding DNA: TGTGCCAGCAGCCGCCCGGGATTAGACGAGCAGTACTTC.

This chain links TRBV10-2 with TRBJ2-3; TRBD1 is a possible D gene (5 bases). Trimming removed 5 bases from V and 4 bases from J, with 16 bases in between. This CDR3 comprises 15 residues. Germline values: CDR1 WSHSY, CDR2 SAAADI. The CDR3 region is CASSYTGVEADTQYF. CDR3 in DNA: TGCGCCAGCAGTTATACAGGAGTGGAAGCAGATACGCAGTATTTT.

The gene calls are TRBV19 and TRBJ2-7; 10 bases align to TRBD1. J lost 4 bases, V lost 4 bases, and 4 bases had no gene match. Germline V gene lookup returns CDR1 LNHDA and CDR2 SQIVND (reference sequence). This CDR3 spans 14 amino acids. Here the CDR3 DNA reads TGTGCCAGTAGTACGGGACAGGGGACATACGAGCAGTACTTC. Protein product: CASSTGQGTYEQYF.

In this sample, this clone turned up once. The chain has TRBV4-1 and TRBJ2-7; 7 nucleotides match TRBD2. Germline CDR1 and CDR2: MGHRA and YSYEKL. This CDR3 is 18 amino acids long. With 0 bases clipped from V and 5 bases from J, the junction kept 16 bases outside the gene matches. The CDR3 DNA sequence: TGCGCCAGCAGCCAAGATCGAATCTTAGGGAGGGCCCCAGACGAGCAGTACTTC. Translating it yields CASSQDRILGRAPDEQYF.